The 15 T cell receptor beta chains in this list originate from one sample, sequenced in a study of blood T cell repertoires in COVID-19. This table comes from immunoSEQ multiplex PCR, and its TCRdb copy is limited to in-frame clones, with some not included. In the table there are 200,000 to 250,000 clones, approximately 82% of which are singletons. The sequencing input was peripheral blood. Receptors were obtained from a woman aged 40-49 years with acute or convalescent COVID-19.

Here the CDR3 DNA reads TGTGCCAGCAGCCAGAGACAGGGCATGAGTGAAAAACTGTTTTTT. Amino acids: CASSQRQGMSEKLFF. The chain combines TRBV7-8 with TRBJ1-4; 7 bases match TRBD1. Germline assignment: CDR1 SGHVS and CDR2 FQNEAQ. The CDR3 spans 15 residues. With V trimmed by 5 bases and J by 7 bases, 10 bases remained unmatched.

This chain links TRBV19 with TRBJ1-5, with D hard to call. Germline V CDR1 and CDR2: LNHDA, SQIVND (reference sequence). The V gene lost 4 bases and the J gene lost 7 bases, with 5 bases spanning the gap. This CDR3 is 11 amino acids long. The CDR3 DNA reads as TGTGCCAGTAGTAGAGGACAGCCCCAGCATTTT. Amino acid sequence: CASSRGQPQHF.

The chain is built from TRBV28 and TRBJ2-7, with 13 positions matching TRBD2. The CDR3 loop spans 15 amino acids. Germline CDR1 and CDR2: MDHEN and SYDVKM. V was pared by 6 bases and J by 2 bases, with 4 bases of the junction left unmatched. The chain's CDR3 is CASRIGLAGAYEQYF. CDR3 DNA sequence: TGTGCCAGCAGAATCGGACTAGCGGGGGCCTACGAGCAGTACTTC. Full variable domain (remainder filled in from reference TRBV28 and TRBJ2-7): DVKVTQSSRYLVKRTGEKVFLECVQDMDHENMFWYRQDPGLGLRLIYFSYDVKMKEKGDIPEGYSVSREKKERFSLILESASTNQTSMYLCASRIGLAGAYEQYFGPGTRLTVT.

The CDR3 nucleotides are TGTGCCAGCTCACCACTGACGACAGGGGGGAATTCACCCCTCCACTTT. Residues: CASSPLTTGGNSPLHF. The rearrangement links TRBV18 to TRBJ1-6; 9 bases fit TRBD1. The V segment lost 1 base and the J segment 7 bases; nucleotides outside the gene matches: 5. Germline V gives CDR1 KGHSH, CDR2 LQKENI. This CDR3 comprises 16 residues.

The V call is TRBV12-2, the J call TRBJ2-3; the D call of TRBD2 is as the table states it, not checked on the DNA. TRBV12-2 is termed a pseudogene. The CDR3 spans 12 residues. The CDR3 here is CASRPSTDTQYF. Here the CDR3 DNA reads TGTGCAAGTCGCCCTAGCACAGATACGCAGTATTTT.

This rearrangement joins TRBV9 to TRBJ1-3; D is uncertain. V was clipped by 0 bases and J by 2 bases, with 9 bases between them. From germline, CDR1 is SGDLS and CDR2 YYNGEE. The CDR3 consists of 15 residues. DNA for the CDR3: TGTGCCAGCAGCGTAGGGGCAGACCCTGGAAACACCATATATTTT. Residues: CASSVGADPGNTIYF. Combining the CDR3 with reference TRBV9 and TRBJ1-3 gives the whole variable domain DSGVTQTPKHLITATGQRVTLRCSPRSGDLSVYWYQQSLDQGLQFLIQYYNGEERAKGNILERFSAQQFPDLHSELNLSSLELGDSALYFCASSVGADPGNTIYFGEGSWLTVV.

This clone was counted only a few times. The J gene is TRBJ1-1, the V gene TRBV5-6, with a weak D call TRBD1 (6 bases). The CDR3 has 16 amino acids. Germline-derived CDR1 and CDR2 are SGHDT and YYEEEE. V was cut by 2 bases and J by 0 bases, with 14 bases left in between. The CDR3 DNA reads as TGTGCCAGCAGCTTAAGACCGGGACACCTGAACACTGAAGCTTTCTTT. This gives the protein CASSLRPGHLNTEAFF. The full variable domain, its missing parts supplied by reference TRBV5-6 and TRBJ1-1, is DAGVTQSPTHLIKTRGQQVTLRCSPKSGHDTVSWYQQALGQGPQFIFQYYEEEERQRGNFPDRFSGHQFPNYSSELNVNALLLGDSALYLCASSLRPGHLNTEAFFGQGTRLTVV.

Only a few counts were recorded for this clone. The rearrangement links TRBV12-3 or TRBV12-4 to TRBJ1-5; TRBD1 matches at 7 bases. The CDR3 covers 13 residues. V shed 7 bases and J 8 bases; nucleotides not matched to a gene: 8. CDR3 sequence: CASKMTGQEPQHF. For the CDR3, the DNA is TGTGCCAGCAAAATGACAGGGCAGGAGCCCCAGCATTTT.

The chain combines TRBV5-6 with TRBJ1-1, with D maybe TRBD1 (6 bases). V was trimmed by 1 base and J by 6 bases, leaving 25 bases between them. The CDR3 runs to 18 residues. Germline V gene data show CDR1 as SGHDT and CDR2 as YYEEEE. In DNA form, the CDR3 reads TGTGCCAGCAGCTTGCGATCCGGACAGACAGTTAGGGGAGCTGAAGCTTTCTTT. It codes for CASSLRSGQTVRGAEAFF.

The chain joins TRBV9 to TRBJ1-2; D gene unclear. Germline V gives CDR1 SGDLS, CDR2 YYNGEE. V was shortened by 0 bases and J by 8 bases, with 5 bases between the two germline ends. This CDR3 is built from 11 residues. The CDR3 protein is CASSVEEGYTF. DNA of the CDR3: TGTGCCAGCAGCGTAGAGGAGGGCTACACCTTC. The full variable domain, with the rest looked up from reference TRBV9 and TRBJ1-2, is DSGVTQTPKHLITATGQRVTLRCSPRSGDLSVYWYQQSLDQGLQFLIQYYNGEERAKGNILERFSAQQFPDLHSELNLSSLELGDSALYFCASSVEEGYTFGSGTRLTVV.

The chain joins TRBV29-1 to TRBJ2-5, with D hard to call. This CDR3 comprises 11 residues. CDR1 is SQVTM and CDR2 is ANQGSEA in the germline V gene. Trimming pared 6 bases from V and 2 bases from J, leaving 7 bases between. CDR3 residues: CSVRKQETQYF. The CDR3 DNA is TGCAGCGTGAGGAAACAAGAGACCCAGTACTTC.

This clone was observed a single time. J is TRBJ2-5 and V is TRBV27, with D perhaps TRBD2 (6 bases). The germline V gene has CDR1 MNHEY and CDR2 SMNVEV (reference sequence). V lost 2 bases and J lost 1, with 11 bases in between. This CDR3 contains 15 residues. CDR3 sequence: CASSLTGTFQETQYF. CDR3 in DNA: TGTGCCAGCAGTTTAACCGGGACTTTCCAAGAGACCCAGTACTTC.

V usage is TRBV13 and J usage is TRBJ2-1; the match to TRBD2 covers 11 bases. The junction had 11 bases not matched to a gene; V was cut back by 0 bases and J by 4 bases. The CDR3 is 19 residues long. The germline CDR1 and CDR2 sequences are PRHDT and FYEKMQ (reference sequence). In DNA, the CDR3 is TGTGCCAGCAGCTTAGGGCCGGGATGGGGGACTAGCGGATACAATGAGCAGTTCTTC. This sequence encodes CASSLGPGWGTSGYNEQFF.

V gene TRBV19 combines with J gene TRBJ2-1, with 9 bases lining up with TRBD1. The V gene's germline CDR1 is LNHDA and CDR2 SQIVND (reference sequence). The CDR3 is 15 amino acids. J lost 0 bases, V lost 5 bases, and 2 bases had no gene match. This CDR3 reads CASSPDRGSYNEQFF. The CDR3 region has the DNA TGTGCCAGTAGTCCGGACAGGGGCTCCTACAATGAGCAGTTCTTC. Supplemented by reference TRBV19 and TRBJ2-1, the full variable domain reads DGGITQSPKYLFRKEGQNVTLSCEQNLNHDAMYWYRQDPGQGLRLIYYSQIVNDFQKGDIAEGYSVSREKKESFPLTVTSAQKNPTAFYLCASSPDRGSYNEQFFGPGTRLTVL.

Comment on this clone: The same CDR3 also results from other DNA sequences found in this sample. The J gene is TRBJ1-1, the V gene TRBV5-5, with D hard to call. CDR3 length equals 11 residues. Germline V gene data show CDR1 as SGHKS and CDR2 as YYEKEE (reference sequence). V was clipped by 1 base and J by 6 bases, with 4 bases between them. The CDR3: CASSLSSEAFF. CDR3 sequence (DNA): TGTGCCAGCAGCTTGTCATCTGAAGCTTTCTTT.